This T cell receptor (beta chain) was recovered during a study of T cells in Graves' hyperthyroidism and ophthalmopathy. Template material for amplifying TCR beta CDR3 regions consisted of RNA transcripts. The HTBI set primed first-round TCR CDR3 RT-PCR. MiXCR was run by TCRdb on the multiplex PCR reads, yielding one entry per CDR3 protein. The table shows some 720,000 distinct CDR3 sequences, with roughly 17% occurring only once. These patients, aged 18 to 65, had recently diagnosed hyperthyroidism lasting under 2 months. This clonotype was seen ten or more times. Its antigen is unknown. Broader study findings: Ophthalmopathy, as predicted by the model, came a median around 7 months after the prediction.

Sequencing was carried out using blood. This sequence was found in a man younger than 30 with Graves' hyperthyroidism.

For the CDR3, the DNA is TGTGCCAGCAGCCAAGATTTACTATCCGGCAATGAGCAGTTCTTC. It codes for CASSQDLLSGNEQFF. The chain joins TRBV3-1 to TRBJ2-1; D ambiguous. The germline V and J ends were trimmed by 0 bases and 6 bases, with 12 bases remaining between them. Germline assignment: CDR1 LGHDT and CDR2 YNNKEL (reference sequence). This CDR3 is built from 15 residues.